These 21 T cell receptor beta chains share one sample of origin, sequenced in a study of shared clonotypes between healthy human individuals. The repertoire was sequenced with immunoSEQ multiplex PCR; TCRdb's copy has only in-frame clones and lacks some. Of roughly 500,000 clones in the sample, about 79% were seen once. Specimen: PBMCs. These receptors were taken from a woman aged 40 to 50 in good health. Some clones in this sample may be carry-over from other donors' samples.

In the case of this clone: A much bigger clone sits one base away, suggesting this may be a read error. The rearrangement joins TRBV6-6 to TRBJ1-4; 8 bases agree with TRBD1. The CDR3 spans 12 residues. With V trimmed by 6 bases and J by 6 bases, 0 bases remained unmatched. CDR1 and CDR2 (germline): MNHNY, SVGAGI (reference sequence). The CDR3 nucleotides are TGTGCCAGCAGGACAGGGGATGAAAAACTGTTTTTT. Its protein is CASRTGDEKLFF.

Only one count was recorded for this clone. The chain carries TRBV28 and TRBJ2-1; 8 bases line up with TRBD1. V lost 5 bases to trimming and J lost 4 bases; unmatched junction nucleotides: 10. The CDR3 is 16 amino acids. Germline CDR1 is MDHEN and CDR2 is SYDVKM. The CDR3 spells CASSHRTGWAYNEQFF. The CDR3 coding sequence is TGTGCCAGCAGTCACAGGACAGGGTGGGCATACAATGAGCAGTTCTTC.

CDR3 in amino acids: CASRRTDPNYGYTF. The CDR3, as DNA: TGTGCCAGCCGACGGACGGATCCTAACTATGGCTACACCTTC. This chain uses TRBV27 with TRBJ1-2; D is uncertain. V shed 8 bases and J shed 0 bases, with 13 bases lying between them. The germline CDR1 and CDR2 sequences are MNHEY and SMNVEV (reference sequence). CDR3 size: 14 residues.

The chain combines TRBV28 with TRBJ1-5; D is possibly TRBD1 (5 bases). This CDR3 spans 15 amino acids. V was trimmed by 2 bases and J by 2 bases, leaving 10 bases between them. From germline, CDR1 is MDHEN and CDR2 SYDVKM. CDR3 in DNA: TGTGCCAGCAGTTTAGGAACAGGTGGCAATCAGCCCCAGCATTTT. Its protein product is CASSLGTGGNQPQHF.

The chain couples TRBV4-3 to TRBJ2-3, with D possibly TRBD1 on 5 matching bases. The CDR3 consists of 14 residues. The V gene's germline CDR1 is LGHNA and CDR2 YSLEER. Trimming took off 4 bases at V and 2 bases at J, with 10 bases between the two ends. The CDR3 loop is CASSPRVYTDTQYF. In DNA, the CDR3 is TGCGCCAGCAGCCCCAGGGTTTACACAGATACGCAGTATTTT.

This clone was picked up one time. The chain carries TRBV28 and TRBJ2-3, with D perhaps matching TRBD2 (7 bases). V lost 3 bases, J lost 1 base, and 14 bases lay in between. Germline V gene lookup returns CDR1 MDHEN and CDR2 SYDVKM. This CDR3 contains 16 residues. The CDR3 spells CASSFARGAGTDTQYF. The CDR3 nucleotides read TGTGCCAGCAGTTTCGCCCGGGGGGCGGGCACAGATACGCAGTATTTT. Filled out from reference TRBV28 and TRBJ2-3, the complete variable domain reads DVKVTQSSRYLVKRTGEKVFLECVQDMDHENMFWYRQDPGLGLRLIYFSYDVKMKEKGDIPEGYSVSREKKERFSLILESASTNQTSMYLCASSFARGAGTDTQYFGPGTRLTVL.

The rearrangement uses TRBV6-1 and TRBJ1-4; no clear D. This CDR3 has 13 amino acids. From germline, CDR1 is MNHNS and CDR2 SASEGT. V lost 4 bases and J lost 4, with 7 bases in between. Here the CDR3 DNA reads TGTGCCAGCAGTGCGGAATATAATGAAAAACTGTTTTTT. Amino acids: CASSAEYNEKLFF.

The rearrangement uses TRBV6-5 and TRBJ2-1; tentatively, D is TRBD1 (5 bases). Germline V lookup: CDR1 MNHEY, CDR2 SVGAGI. The CDR3 has 15 amino acids. V lost 2 bases to trimming and J lost 5 bases, with 13 bases between them. CDR3 nucleotides: TGTGCCAGCAGTTACGCGGTAGCAGGGCACAATGAGCAGTTCTTC. The encoded protein is CASSYAVAGHNEQFF.

This clone has just a few counts. Here the CDR3 reads CASSFTSGRAPSTQYF. DNA for the CDR3: TGTGCCAGCAGCTTCACTAGCGGGAGGGCCCCTAGTACGCAGTATTTT. The chain is built from TRBV7-6 and TRBJ2-3; 13 bases match TRBD2. The V gene end was trimmed by 3 bases and the J gene end by 8 bases; junction bases not matched to a gene: 8. The CDR3 length is 16 residues. Germline CDR1 is SGHVS and CDR2 is FNYEAQ.

V and J are TRBV25-1 and TRBJ1-5; no definite D call. Germline V CDR1 and CDR2: MGHDK, SYGVNS. V lost 2 bases and J lost 3, with 8 bases in between. The length of the CDR3 is 14 residues. This chain's CDR3 is CASSEGIANQPQHF. The CDR3 bases are TGTGCCAGCAGTGAAGGGATTGCCAATCAGCCCCAGCATTTT.

In this sample, this clone turned up many times. The junction and the germline gene differ at one end; a read error may be behind it. Other DNA sequences in the sample encode the same CDR3. The gene calls are TRBV29-1 and TRBJ1-2; a possible D gene is TRBD1 (6 bases). The CDR3 spans 13 residues. Germline assignment: CDR1 SQVTM and CDR2 ANQGSEA. The CDR3 is CSVEDGQNYGHTF. The CDR3 nucleotides read TGCAGCGTTGAAGATGGACAGAACTATGGCCACACCTTC.

This clone was seen more than once but under ten times. This chain uses TRBV7-6 with TRBJ1-3; the match to TRBD1 covers 7 bases. Germline V gene data show CDR1 as SGHVS and CDR2 as FNYEAQ. The CDR3 contains 15 residues. V lost 6 bases to trimming and J lost 8 bases; unmatched junction nucleotides: 13. This CDR3 reads CASRQGTGATDTIYF. CDR3 DNA: TGTGCCAGCAGACAAGGCACAGGGGCTACGGACACCATATATTTT. Full variable domain (remainder filled in from reference TRBV7-6 and TRBJ1-3): GAGVSQSPRYKVTKRGQDVALRCDPISGHVSLYWYRQALGQGPEFLTYFNYEAQQDKSGLPNDRFSAERPEGSISTLTIQRTEQRDSAMYRCASRQGTGATDTIYFGEGSWLTVV.

This clone was seen just once. CDR3: CASSLVEGNEQYF. Written as DNA, the CDR3 is TGTGCCAGCAGCTTAGTAGAGGGAAACGAGCAGTACTTC. The chain joins TRBV11-3 to TRBJ2-7; possibly TRBD2 for D (5 bases). This CDR3 spans 13 amino acids. Germline assignment: CDR1 SGHNT and CDR2 YENEEA. V lost 1 base and J 5 bases, leaving 9 bases between the germline ends.

V gene TRBV27 combines with J gene TRBJ2-7; the D is unclear. The CDR3 loop spans 13 amino acids. Trimming shortened V by 10 bases and J by 2 bases, and 15 bases separated the two germline ends. Per the germline V gene, CDR1 is MNHEY and CDR2 is SMNVEV (reference sequence). This chain's CDR3 is CATTPLGTYEQYF. The CDR3 nucleotides read TGTGCCACCACCCCCCTCGGCACCTACGAGCAGTACTTC.

The chain joins TRBV27 to TRBJ1-5, with D possibly matching TRBD1 (6 bases). CDR1 is MNHEY and CDR2 is SMNVEV in the germline V gene (reference sequence). The V and J ends lost 11 bases and 0 bases respectively, with 14 bases between them. The CDR3 runs to 14 residues. The chain's CDR3 is CAVGQGNSNQPQHF. DNA of the CDR3: TGTGCCGTCGGTCAGGGGAATAGCAATCAGCCCCAGCATTTT.

The chain couples TRBV7-8 to TRBJ2-3; TRBD2 matches at 10 bases. Looked up from germline, CDR1 is SGHVS and CDR2 is FQNEAQ. The CDR3 contains 17 residues. V was clipped by 1 base and J by 5 bases; unmatched bases: 9. The CDR3 region is CASSLGALAGVLDTQYF. The CDR3 region has the DNA TGTGCCAGCAGCTTAGGAGCCCTAGCGGGAGTGTTAGATACGCAGTATTTT.

The chain's CDR3 is CASSPPVGHTNTGELFF. As DNA, the CDR3 is TGTGCCAGCTCACCACCCGTGGGCCATACGAACACCGGGGAGCTGTTTTTT. This chain uses TRBV18 with TRBJ2-2; D not certain. V lost 0 bases, J lost 0 bases, and 11 bases lay in between. This CDR3 is built from 17 residues. From germline, CDR1 is KGHSH and CDR2 LQKENI.

This clone showed up just once. This chain uses TRBV2 with TRBJ2-2; tentative D call: TRBD1 (5 bases). The V gene lost 4 bases and the J gene lost 3 bases, with 12 bases spanning the gap. The CDR3 is made up of 15 amino acids. CDR1 and CDR2 (germline): SNHLY, FYNNEI. As DNA, the CDR3 is TGTGCCAGCAGTGCCCTCAGGGTACACACCGGGGAGCTGTTTTTT. Amino acids: CASSALRVHTGELFF.

A single count supports this clone. The chain carries TRBV7-8 and TRBJ1-4, with TRBD1 matching over 9 bases. The germline CDR1 and CDR2 sequences are SGHVS and FQNEAQ. The CDR3 runs to 15 residues. V trimming: 3 bases; J trimming: 6 bases; junction bases outside the gene matches: 5. Written as DNA, the CDR3 is TGTGCCAGCAGCTTGTCCGGGACAGGGTATGAAAAACTGTTTTTT. Its translation: CASSLSGTGYEKLFF.

The chain combines TRBV27 with TRBJ2-6; 9 bases are shared with TRBD2. With 5 bases clipped from V and 3 bases from J, the junction kept 8 bases outside the gene matches. CDR3 length: 17 amino acids. CDR1 and CDR2 (germline): MNHEY, SMNVEV (reference sequence). The CDR3 bases are TGTGCCAGCAGTACCGGGACTAGCTCCTTTGGGGCCAACGTCCTGACTTTC. Its translation is CASSTGTSSFGANVLTF.

The chain carries TRBV5-1 and TRBJ2-3; D uncertain. This CDR3 comprises 14 residues. Germline-derived CDR1 and CDR2 are SGHRS and YFSETQ. V was shortened by 1 base and J by 4 bases, with 10 bases between the two germline ends. The CDR3 sequence is CASSLSTVSDTQYF. DNA of the CDR3: TGCGCCAGCAGCTTGTCTACGGTTTCAGATACGCAGTATTTT.